The 24 T cell receptor beta chains below all came from one sample that was sequenced in a study of T-cell reconstitution after alpha-beta-depleted transplantation in children. Unique molecular identifiers were used to barcode this TCRbeta library. Via MiXCR, TCRdb re-called the PCR reads, giving one row per CDR3 protein. This sample carries roughly 300,000 distinct CDR3 sequences, 9.5% to 13% of them seen once, and the ten largest clones take 23%. Here the sequenced sample was peripheral blood, taken 180 days after TCRalphabeta/CD19-depleted stem cell transplant. The receptors shown here come from a male patient aged 2 to 10 who had a stem cell transplant for chronic granulomatous disease, so the T cells may come from the graft donor.

This clonotype was found many times. This sequence joins TRBV5-1 and TRBJ2-1; D remains unclear. The V gene lost 3 bases and the J gene lost 3 bases, with 13 bases spanning the gap. There are 15 residues in the CDR3. Germline values: CDR1 SGHRS, CDR2 YFSETQ. The DNA for the CDR3 is TGCGCCAGCAGCTACCTTGACGGAGACTACAATGAGCAGTTCTTC. Translation gives CASSYLDGDYNEQFF.

The J gene is TRBJ1-5, the V gene TRBV7-8; D gene ambiguous. The CDR3 has 12 residues. From germline, CDR1 is SGHVS and CDR2 FQNEAQ. The V gene lost 1 base and the J gene lost 11 bases, with 9 bases spanning the gap. The CDR3 region has the DNA TGTGCCAGCAGCTTAGGAGGGCAGACCCAGCATTTT. Translating gives CASSLGGQTQHF.

With respect to this clonotype: This may be a read error, as it is one base from a much larger clone. V gene TRBV7-2 combines with J gene TRBJ2-1; 9 nucleotides match TRBD2. The CDR3 runs 17 residues. Trimming removed 2 bases from V and 5 bases from J; junction bases left unmatched: 10. Germline CDR1 is SGHTA and CDR2 is FQGNSA. CDR3 sequence: CASSLPRGRAFDNEQFF. CDR3 nucleotides: TGTGCCAGCAGCTTACCTCGCGGGAGGGCCTTTGACAATGAGCAGTTCTTC.

In the case of this clonotype: This may stem from a read error, because a much larger clone lies one nucleotide away. The chain is built from TRBV7-3 and TRBJ2-2; 10 nucleotides agree with TRBD1. The V gene end was trimmed by 4 bases and the J gene end by 5 bases; junction bases not matched to a gene: 1. CDR3 length equals 14 residues. Germline CDR1 reads SGHTA; CDR2 reads FQGTGA. The CDR3 DNA sequence: TGTGCCAGCAGCTCGGACAGGGGGACCGGGGAGCTGTTTTTT. It translates to CASSSDRGTGELFF.

The table lists this clonotype with many counts. The V call is TRBV29-1, the J call TRBJ2-5; D is undetermined. CDR1 is SQVTM, CDR2 ANQGSEA, per germline. Trimming stripped 4 bases from V and 4 bases from J, with 10 bases between. The CDR3 consists of 12 residues. CDR3 sequence reads: CSVVPRLETQYF. The CDR3 DNA reads as TGCAGCGTTGTTCCCAGGCTAGAGACCCAGTACTTC.

This clonotype has ten or more counts. This chain joins TRBV12-5 and TRBJ1-1; TRBD1 agrees at 8 bases. The CDR3 runs to 16 residues. Trimming removed 0 bases from V and 5 bases from J; junction bases left unmatched: 8. The germline gives CDR1 LGHNT, CDR2 FRNRAP. CDR3 loop: CASGLVPKDRGTEAFF. As DNA, the CDR3 is TGTGCTAGTGGTTTGGTACCCAAAGACAGGGGAACTGAAGCTTTCTTT.

This clonotype has a count of ten or more. V gene TRBV20-1 combines with J gene TRBJ1-4; D not certain. The CDR3 has 11 residues. The V end lost 0 bases, the J end lost 8 bases, and 4 bases lay between the germline ends. Germline V gene data show CDR1 as DFQATT and CDR2 as SNEGSKA (reference sequence). The CDR3 loop is CSAREVEKLFF. For the CDR3, the DNA is TGCAGTGCTAGAGAGGTCGAAAAACTGTTTTTT.

This clonotype was seen repeatedly, ten times or more. The V call is TRBV7-2, the J call TRBJ2-1; the match to TRBD2 covers 11 bases. Trimming at V came to 2 bases and at J to 2 bases, leaving 5 bases not matched to a gene. CDR1 and CDR2 from the germline V gene are SGHTA and FQGNSA. This CDR3 region has 17 residues. CDR3 coding DNA: TGTGCCAGCAGCTTAAGGGCTAGCGGGGGGCCCTACAATGAGCAGTTCTTC. Amino acids: CASSLRASGGPYNEQFF.

As concerns this clonotype: This may be a read error: a much more frequent sequence differs by one nucleotide. CDR3 coding DNA: TGTGCCAGCAGCTTTCTAGCGGGGGGGAGATATACGCAGTATTTT. It translates to CASSFLAGGRYTQYF. This chain joins TRBV6-4 and TRBJ2-3; TRBD2 agrees at 12 bases. CDR3 size: 15 residues. With V trimmed by 6 bases and J by 7 bases, 8 bases remained unmatched. Germline V gene data show CDR1 as MRHNA and CDR2 as SNTAGT.

This clonotype came up many times. The chain employs TRBV28 and TRBJ1-1; no clear D gene. Trimming took 2 bases from V and 6 from J, leaving 16 bases between them. Germline V lookup: CDR1 MDHEN, CDR2 SYDVKM. This CDR3 has 15 residues. CDR3 protein: CASSLGSARVAEAFF. CDR3 nucleotide sequence: TGTGCCAGCAGTTTAGGCTCAGCGAGGGTTGCTGAAGCTTTCTTT.

This clonotype was observed at least ten times. The J gene is TRBJ2-7, the V gene TRBV9, with a possible D match to TRBD1 (5 bases). The CDR3 consists of 14 residues. Trimming removed 0 bases from V and 0 bases from J, with 7 bases in between. Germline V gene data show CDR1 as SGDLS and CDR2 as YYNGEE. The chain's CDR3 is CASSVGGRSYEQYF. Here the CDR3 DNA reads TGTGCCAGCAGCGTAGGGGGCCGCTCCTACGAGCAGTACTTC.

This clonotype was seen at least ten times. The gene calls are TRBV6-2 or TRBV6-3 and TRBJ1-5; no reliable D call. The germline CDR1 and CDR2 sequences are MNHEY and SVGEGT. This CDR3 region has 13 residues. With 4 bases removed from V and 7 bases from J, the gap between germline ends came to 11 bases. The DNA for the CDR3 is TGTGCCAGCAGTTCCCAGGAGACCCAGCCCCAGCATTTT. Translating it yields CASSSQETQPQHF.

This clonotype was detected many times. The chain joins TRBV5-1 to TRBJ2-1; TRBD1 matches at 10 bases. The CDR3 has 15 amino acids. V shed 2 bases and J 8 bases; nucleotides not matched to a gene: 7. Germline V lookup: CDR1 SGHRS, CDR2 YFSETQ. CDR3 loop: CASSFETGGIDEQFF. CDR3 nucleotide sequence: TGCGCCAGCAGCTTCGAGACAGGGGGCATCGATGAGCAGTTCTTC.

This clonotype has ten or more counts. CDR3 amino acids: CASSSYDHTDTQYF. The CDR3 DNA reads TGTGCCAGCAGTTCGTACGACCACACAGATACGCAGTATTTT. This chain uses TRBV28 with TRBJ2-3; no clear D gene. V shed 4 bases and J shed 2 bases, with 10 bases lying between them. CDR1 and CDR2 from the germline V gene are MDHEN and SYDVKM. The CDR3 extends over 14 amino acids.

Many counts were recorded for this clonotype. This sequence joins TRBV12-3 or TRBV12-4 and TRBJ2-7; 9 nucleotides match TRBD2. V lost 7 bases and J lost 6; bases outside the gene matches: 10. The CDR3 has 14 amino acids. CDR3 residues: CASTPSGGRVEQYF. DNA for the CDR3: TGTGCCAGCACCCCCAGCGGGGGGAGGGTCGAGCAGTACTTC.

In its sample, this clonotype was seen many times. The V gene is TRBV5-1, the J gene TRBJ1-1; no firm D call. V was trimmed by 2 bases and J by 2 bases, leaving 10 bases between them. The length of the CDR3 is 14 residues. Looked up from germline, CDR1 is SGHRS and CDR2 is YFSETQ. CDR3 nucleotide sequence: TGCGCCAGCAGCTTCGGACGGGCAAACACTGAAGCTTTCTTT. Translated: CASSFGRANTEAFF.

Turning to this clonotype: This could be a read error, since a much larger clone is one nucleotide away. The genes are TRBV27 and TRBJ1-6; the D gene is possibly TRBD1 (6 bases). The CDR3 extends over 15 amino acids. Germline CDR1 and CDR2: MNHEY and SMNVEV (reference sequence). This CDR3 reads CASSYKGGGGSTLYF. The CDR3, as DNA: TGTGCCAGCAGTTATAAAGGGGGGGGCGGTAGCACCCTCTACTTT.

Only one count was recorded for this clonotype. This may arise from a read error, as a much more abundant clone is one base away. The chain couples TRBV15 to TRBJ1-1; 7 bases fit TRBD1. Germline loops: CDR1 LNHNV, CDR2 YYDKDF (reference sequence). The CDR3 covers 17 residues. V lost 2 bases to trimming and J lost 0 bases; unmatched junction nucleotides: 9. CDR3 sequence: CATSRPGQRIVNTEAFF. For the CDR3, the DNA is TGTGCCACCAGCAGACCGGGACAGAGGATCGTGAACACTGAAGCTTTCTTT.

This clonotype came up many times. This chain connects TRBV20-1 to TRBJ2-1; D might be TRBD1 (5 bases). Deletions cut 1 base from V and 8 bases from J, with 15 bases between. The germline V gene encodes CDR1 DFQATT and CDR2 SNEGSKA (reference sequence). The CDR3 loop spans 14 amino acids. Here the CDR3 reads CSARGGGGWHEQFF. Written as DNA, the CDR3 is TGCAGTGCTAGAGGGGGCGGTGGTTGGCATGAGCAGTTCTTC.

Ten or more counts support this clonotype. The chain employs TRBV13 and TRBJ2-5, with a tentative D call TRBD1 (5 bases). Looked up from germline, CDR1 is PRHDT and CDR2 is FYEKMQ (reference sequence). Trimming stripped 5 bases from V and 2 bases from J, with 12 bases between. The CDR3 loop spans 14 amino acids. The CDR3 sequence is CASSARTRQETQYF. CDR3 DNA sequence: TGTGCCAGCAGCGCCCGGACAAGACAAGAGACCCAGTACTTC.

This clonotype was counted many times. CDR3 sequence (DNA): TGTGCCAGCAGCCTCCTCCCCGGGACAGGGTCTTTGAACACTGAAGCTTTCTTT. This translates into CASSLLPGTGSLNTEAFF. The chain links TRBV6-1 to TRBJ1-1; 9 bases match TRBD1. CDR3 length: 18 residues. The V gene's germline CDR1 is MNHNS and CDR2 SASEGT. J gave up 0 bases and V 6 bases, and 14 bases lay outside the gene matches.

Remarks on this clonotype: A read error may explain this, as a much larger clone is one base away. The J gene is TRBJ1-1, the V gene TRBV12-3 or TRBV12-4, with D unresolved. The CDR3 has 13 amino acids. V lost 6 bases, J lost 5 bases, and 13 bases lay in between. In DNA, the CDR3 is TGTGCCAGCAGACAGCCTAGAGGAACTGAAGCTTTCTTT. Its protein product is CASRQPRGTEAFF.

This clonotype was seen at least ten times. The J gene is TRBJ2-3, the V gene TRBV7-2; D is possibly TRBD1 or TRBD2 (6 bases each). V was trimmed by 1 base and J by 1 base, leaving 12 bases between them. The CDR3 is 16 amino acids. Per germline, CDR1 SGHTA and CDR2 FQGNSA. CDR3 amino acids: CASSLGGRGGTDTQYF. CDR3 sequence (DNA): TGTGCCAGCAGCTTAGGGGGGCGGGGTGGCACAGATACGCAGTATTTT. Full variable domain (missing parts from reference TRBV7-2 and TRBJ2-3): GAGVSQSPSNKVTEKGKDVELRCDPISGHTALYWYRQSLGQGLEFLIYFQGNSAPDKSGLPSDRFSAERTGGSVSTLTIQRTQQEDSAVYLCASSLGGRGGTDTQYFGPGTRLTVL.

This clonotype came up many times. The chain recombines TRBV6-2 or TRBV6-3 with TRBJ2-3; 12 bases fit TRBD2. Germline CDR1 reads MNHEY; CDR2 reads SVGEGT. The CDR3 totals 12 residues. V gave up 6 bases and J gave up 11 bases; unmatched junction bases: 3. The CDR3 coding sequence is TGTGCCAGCAGGCCTAGCGGGAGGGTGCAGTATTTT. This codes for CASRPSGRVQYF.